This TCR beta chain was sequenced during a study of graft-versus-host responses after intestinal transplantation. Study-wide results and caveats: Graft-donor T cell macrochimerism coincided with high graft-versus-host to host-versus-graft clonal ratios in allografts.

The germline V and J ends were trimmed by 2 bases and 5 bases, with 8 bases remaining between them. Germline values: CDR1 SGHNT, CDR2 YYREEE (reference sequence). This CDR3 contains 12 residues. Details on this clone: Its antigen is not identified.

Clones were read by immunoSEQ multiplex PCR, and TCRdb kept only the in-frame ones, dropping some. This table has tens of thousands of clones, roughly 95% appearing once. The genes are TRBV5-4 and TRBJ2-7; TRBD1 is a possible D gene (5 bases). Sequenced material: unstimulated CD8+ T cells sorted from spleen or lymph node cells, taken before transplant. This sequence originates from a human donor who was the organ donor for an intestinal transplant. Written as DNA, the CDR3 is TGTGCCAGCAGCTTTAAAGGGGACGAGCAGTACTTC. It is translated as CASSFKGDEQYF.